This T cell receptor (beta chain) was captured by sequencing in a study of shared clonotypes between healthy human individuals. Findings and caveats of the study: Sorted-subset samples were not fully sequenced, rarefaction indicated.

Germline CDR1 reads MDHEN; CDR2 reads SYDVKM. CDR3 length equals 17 residues. Trimming pared 6 bases from V and 2 bases from J, leaving 20 bases between. Some clones are missing from TCRdb's copy, which holds only in-frame ones; the method was immunoSEQ multiplex PCR. The data contain some 2.3 million clones, approximately 93% of them singletons. As to this clone: Its antigen is not identified.

The source material was naive CD4+ T cells from PBMCs. Subset denoted: CD45RA+ positively selected. V and J are TRBV28 and TRBJ2-1; perhaps TRBD2 as D (7 bases). The receptor's source is a man between 18 and 35 years old in good health. Some clones in this sample may be carry-over from other donors' samples. CDR3 residues: CASRSFGGTNPYNEQFF. DNA of the CDR3: TGTGCCAGCAGGTCTTTCGGGGGGACAAACCCCTACAATGAGCAGTTCTTC.